This TCR beta chain was recorded in a study of identifying expanded T cells in peripheral blood. Study results and limitations: Differentially abundant clones: 1 to 1.5 between replicates, just under 17 at two to three weeks, less than 20 at four.

No infections or other immune events were documented during collection. This CDR3 comprises 14 residues. Germline V CDR1 and CDR2: KGHSH, LQKENI. Trimming removed 8 bases from V and 8 bases from J; junction bases left unmatched: 9. Comment on this clone: Its matching antigen is unknown.

Sequenced by immunoSEQ multiplex PCR; TCRdb stores in-frame clones only, minus some. This sample has tens of thousands of clones, with approximately 91% found just once. The rearrangement joins TRBV18 to TRBJ2-1, with 10 bases matching TRBD1. The receptor's source is a person between 18 and 75 years old in good health. Sequenced material: blood. Here the CDR3 reads CASKTGTGVYEQFF. The CDR3 DNA reads as TGTGCCAGCAAAACCGGGACAGGGGTGTATGAGCAGTTCTTC.